This T cell receptor (beta chain) was recovered during a study of tumor-infiltrating lymphocytes in oesophageal squamous cell carcinoma. Trimming took 5 bases from V and 7 from J, leaving 11 bases between them. This CDR3 has 12 residues. Germline V gene sequence: CDR1 SGHTA, CDR2 FQGNSA. TCRdb redid the calling of the PCR reads with MiXCR, one entry per CDR3 protein. The sample records around 22,000 distinct CDR3 sequences, around 37% being singletons. Sequencing was done on a sample of esophageal tumor tissue. The sequence was obtained from a female donor with esophageal squamous cell carcinoma. The J gene is TRBJ2-5, the V gene TRBV7-2; the D is unclear. CDR3 sequence: CASSPLRGTQYF. CDR3 nucleotide sequence: TGTGCCAGCAGCCCCTTGCGAGGGACCCAGTACTTC.